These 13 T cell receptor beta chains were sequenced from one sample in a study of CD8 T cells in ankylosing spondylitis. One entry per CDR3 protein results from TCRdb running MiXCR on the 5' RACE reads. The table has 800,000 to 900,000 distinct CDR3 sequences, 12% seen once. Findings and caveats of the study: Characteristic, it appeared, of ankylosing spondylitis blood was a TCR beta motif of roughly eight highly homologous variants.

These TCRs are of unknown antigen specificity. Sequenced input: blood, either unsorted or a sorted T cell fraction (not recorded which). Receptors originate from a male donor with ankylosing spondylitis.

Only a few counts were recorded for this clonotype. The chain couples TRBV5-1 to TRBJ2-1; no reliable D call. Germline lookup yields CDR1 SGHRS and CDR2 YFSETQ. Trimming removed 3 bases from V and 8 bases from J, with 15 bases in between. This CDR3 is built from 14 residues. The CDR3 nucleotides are TGCGCCAGCAGCTCGGATCCAGGTTATGATGAGCAGTTCTTC. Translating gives CASSSDPGYDEQFF.

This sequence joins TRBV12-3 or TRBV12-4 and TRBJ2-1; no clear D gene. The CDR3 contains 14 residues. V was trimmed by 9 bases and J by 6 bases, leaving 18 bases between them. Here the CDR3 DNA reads TGTGCCAGTTCACGTGAGGCCTCTGCCAATGAGCAGTTCTTC. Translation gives CASSREASANEQFF.

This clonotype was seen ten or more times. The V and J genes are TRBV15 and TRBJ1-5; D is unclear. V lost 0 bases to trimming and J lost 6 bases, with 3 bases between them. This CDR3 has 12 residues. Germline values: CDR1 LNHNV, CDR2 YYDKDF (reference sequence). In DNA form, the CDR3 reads TGTGCCACCAGCAGAGATGTTCAGCCCCAGCATTTT. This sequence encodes CATSRDVQPQHF. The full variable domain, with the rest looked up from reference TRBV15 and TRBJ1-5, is DAMVIQNPRYQVTQFGKPVTLSCSQTLNHNVMYWYQQKSSQAPKLLFHYYDKDFNNEADTPDNFQSRRPNTSFCFLDIRSPGLGDTAMYLCATSRDVQPQHFGDGTRLSIL.

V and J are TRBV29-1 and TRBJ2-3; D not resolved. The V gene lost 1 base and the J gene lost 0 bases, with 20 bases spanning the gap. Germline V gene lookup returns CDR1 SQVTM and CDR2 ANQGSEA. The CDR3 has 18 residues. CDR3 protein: CSVEVGRPMPGSTDTQYF. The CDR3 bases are TGCAGCGTTGAAGTGGGAAGACCCATGCCGGGCAGCACAGATACGCAGTATTTT.

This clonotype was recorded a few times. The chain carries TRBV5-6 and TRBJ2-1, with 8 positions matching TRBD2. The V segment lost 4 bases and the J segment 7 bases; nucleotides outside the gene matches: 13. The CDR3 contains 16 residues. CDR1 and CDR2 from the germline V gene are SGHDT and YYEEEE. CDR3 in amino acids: CASSPGLESGGNEQFF. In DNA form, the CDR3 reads TGTGCCAGCAGCCCGGGACTAGAGTCCGGGGGGAATGAGCAGTTCTTC.

This chain's CDR3 is CSASGSNTEAFF. The CDR3 nucleotides are TGCAGTGCTAGCGGGTCGAACACTGAAGCTTTCTTT. This chain uses TRBV20-1 with TRBJ1-1; D is uncertain. The CDR3 consists of 12 residues. V lost 3 bases and J 1 base, leaving 6 bases between the germline ends. Per the germline V gene, CDR1 is DFQATT and CDR2 is SNEGSKA (reference sequence).

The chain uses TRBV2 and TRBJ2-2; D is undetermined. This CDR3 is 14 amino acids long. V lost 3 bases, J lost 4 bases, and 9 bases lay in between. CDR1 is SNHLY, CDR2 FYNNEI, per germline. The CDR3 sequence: CASSDAVTTGELFF. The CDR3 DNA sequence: TGTGCCAGCAGTGACGCAGTTACCACCGGGGAGCTGTTTTTT.

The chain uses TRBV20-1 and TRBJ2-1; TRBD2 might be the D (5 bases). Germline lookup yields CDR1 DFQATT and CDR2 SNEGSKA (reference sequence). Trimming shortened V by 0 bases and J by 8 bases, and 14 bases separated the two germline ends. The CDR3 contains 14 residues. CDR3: CSARDDGKADEQFF. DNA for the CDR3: TGCAGTGCTAGAGATGACGGGAAGGCTGATGAGCAGTTCTTC.

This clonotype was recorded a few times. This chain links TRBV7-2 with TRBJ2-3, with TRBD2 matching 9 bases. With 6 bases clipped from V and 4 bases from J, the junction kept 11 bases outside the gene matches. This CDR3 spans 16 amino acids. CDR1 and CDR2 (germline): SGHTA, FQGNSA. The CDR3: CASSRRGGPEADTQYF. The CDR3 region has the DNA TGTGCCAGCAGTCGGCGGGGGGGCCCTGAGGCAGATACGCAGTATTTT. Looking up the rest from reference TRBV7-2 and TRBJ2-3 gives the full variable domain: GAGVSQSPSNKVTEKGKDVELRCDPISGHTALYWYRQSLGQGLEFLIYFQGNSAPDKSGLPSDRFSAERTGGSVSTLTIQRTQQEDSAVYLCASSRRGGPEADTQYFGPGTRLTVL.

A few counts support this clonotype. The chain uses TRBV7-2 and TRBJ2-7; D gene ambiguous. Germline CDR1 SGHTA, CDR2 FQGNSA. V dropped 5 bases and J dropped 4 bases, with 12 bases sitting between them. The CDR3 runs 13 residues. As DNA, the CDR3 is TGTGCCAGCAGCATCCGGGTGGGGTACGAGCAGTACTTC. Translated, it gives CASSIRVGYEQYF.

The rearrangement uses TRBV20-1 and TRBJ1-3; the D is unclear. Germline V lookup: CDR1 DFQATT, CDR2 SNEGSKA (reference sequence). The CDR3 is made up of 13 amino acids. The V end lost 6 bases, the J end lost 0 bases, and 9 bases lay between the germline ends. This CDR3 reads CSATGPSGNTIYF. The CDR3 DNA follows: TGCAGTGCCACCGGGCCCTCTGGAAACACCATATATTTT.

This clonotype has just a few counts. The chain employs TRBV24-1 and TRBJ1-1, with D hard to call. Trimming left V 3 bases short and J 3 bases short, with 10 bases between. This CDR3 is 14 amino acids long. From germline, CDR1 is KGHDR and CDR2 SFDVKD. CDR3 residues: CATSDPNGDTEAFF. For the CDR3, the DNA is TGTGCCACCAGTGATCCTAACGGCGACACTGAAGCTTTCTTT.

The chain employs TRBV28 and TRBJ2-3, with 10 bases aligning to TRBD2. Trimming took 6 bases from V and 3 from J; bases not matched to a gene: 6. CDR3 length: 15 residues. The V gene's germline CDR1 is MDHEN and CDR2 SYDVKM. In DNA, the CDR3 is TGTGCCAGCAGCGCCAGCGGGAGGGGGACAGATACGCAGTATTTT. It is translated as CASSASGRGTDTQYF.